The TCR beta chain under discussion was sequenced for a study of blood T cell repertoires in COVID-19. Study-wide background: PBMCs, B-cell-depleted T cells, or T cells provided the cDNA or gDNA that made up the material.

This CDR3 has 15 residues. CDR1 is KGHSH, CDR2 LQKENI, per germline. The V gene lost 0 bases and the J gene lost 0 bases, with 6 bases spanning the gap. Original processing methods: It was from reference gene primer amplification that nucleated cell counts were estimated. Clones were read by immunoSEQ multiplex PCR, and TCRdb kept only the in-frame ones, dropping some. D and trimming come from the DNA, and the V and J calls and clone size come from that table. The sample lists fewer than 60,000 clones; approximately 86% were seen once. This clone was seen only once. The clonotype originates from a human donor with acute or convalescent COVID-19. The donor label of this sample is uncertain. The sequencing sample was made of peripheral blood. The chain joins TRBV18 to TRBJ2-1, with D maybe TRBD2 (6 bases). The CDR3 loop reads CASSPPSGSYNEQFF. The DNA for the CDR3 is TGTGCCAGCTCACCACCTAGCGGCTCCTACAATGAGCAGTTCTTC.